The rows below give T cell receptor beta chains drawn from one sample of a study of long-term antiretroviral therapy in people with HIV. The method was immunoSEQ multiplex PCR; TCRdb's version includes in-frame clones alone and lacks a portion of them. The table has some 31,000 clones, 90% to 95% seen once. Sequencing was performed on unsorted PBMCs, taken around 7.4 years after starting antiretroviral therapy. The origin of the receptors is a man aged 50 to 60 with HIV. Each CDR3 is given with its conserved first and last residue. D genes are given only for firm matches. Clone sizes are given selectively: once, few, many, or a class where the clone is expanded.

d_call,clone_size,v_call,j_call,cdr3_nt,cdr3_aa
TRBD1,-,TRBV29-1,TRBJ2-7,TGCAGCGTTGAGGAACAGGGGTTCGAGCAGTACTTC,CSVEEQGFEQYF
TRBD1,-,TRBV27,TRBJ1-2,TGTGCCAGCAGGGCTGGGACAGACTTATATGGCTACACCTTC,CASRAGTDLYGYTF
TRBD1,-,TRBV19,TRBJ2-7,TGTGCCAGTAGTGCTCGGACAGGCCCCTACGAGCAGTACTTC,CASSARTGPYEQYF
-,few,TRBV6-6,TRBJ1-1,TGTGCCAGCAGTTACCAGGGATCAAACACTGAAGCTTTCTTT,CASSYQGSNTEAFF
-,-,TRBV6-1,TRBJ2-3,TGTGCCAGCACAGAGTTCACAGATACGCAGTATTTT,CASTEFTDTQYF
TRBD1,-,TRBV2,TRBJ2-7,TGTGCCAGCAGTGGTCGGGACAGCTCCTACGAGCAGTACTTC,CASSGRDSSYEQYF
-,-,TRBV4-1,TRBJ2-2,TGCGCCAGCAGCCAAAAGGATATAACCGGGGAGCTGTTTTTT,CASSQKDITGELFF
-,once,TRBV5-4,TRBJ2-7,TGTGCCAGCAGCTTGGATCCACTCTACGAGCAGTACTTC,CASSLDPLYEQYF
-,once,TRBV5-1,TRBJ2-7,TGCGCCAGCAGAATGGGGGTCCAGGGCTCCTACGAGCAGTACTTC,CASRMGVQGSYEQYF
-,-,TRBV5-4,TRBJ2-7,TGTGCCAGCAGCTTGTTGGGGCCCCTCTACGAGCAGTACTTC,CASSLLGPLYEQYF
TRBD1,-,TRBV28,TRBJ1-2,TGTGCCAGCAGCCTAGGCGGACAGGGGTACGACTATGGCTACACCTTC,CASSLGGQGYDYGYTF
-,-,TRBV4-1,TRBJ1-4,TGCGCCAGCAGCGATCCAAGGCAGGGGTTTAATGAAAAACTGTTTTTT,CASSDPRQGFNEKLFF
-,-,TRBV5-5,TRBJ1-1,TGTGCCAGCAGCTTGGGTGGGGCTCACACTGAAGCTTTCTTT,CASSLGGAHTEAFF
-,-,TRBV7-8,TRBJ2-1,TGTGCCAGCAGCCCAGCAGAGGGTCGAGGGAATGAGCAGTTCTTC,CASSPAEGRGNEQFF
TRBD2,-,TRBV7-8,TRBJ2-2,TGTGCCAGCAGGCCGGGACTAGCGCCCACCGGGGAGCTGTTTTTT,CASRPGLAPTGELFF
TRBD2,-,TRBV7-3,TRBJ2-3,TGTGCCAGCAGCGCTTCTGCGGGAGCTTTCGCAGATACGCAGTATTTT,CASSASAGAFADTQYF
-,-,TRBV5-1,TRBJ1-1,TGCGCCAGCAGTACGACAGTATCGAACACTGAAGCTTTCTTT,CASSTTVSNTEAFF
-,-,TRBV11-2,TRBJ1-6,TGTGCCAGCAGCCTCCGGACGGATAATTCACCCCTCCACTTT,CASSLRTDNSPLHF
TRBD1,-,TRBV5-6,TRBJ2-7,TGTGCCAGCGTGAAGGACAGGGGCTACGAGCAGTACTTC,CASVKDRGYEQYF
-,-,TRBV28,TRBJ2-2,TGTGCCAGCCACGGACGAGGGTGGGAGGAGCTGTTTTTT,CASHGRGWEELFF
-,-,TRBV29-1,TRBJ1-1,TGCAGCGCTATGACGGGGGGCATCACTGAAGCTTTCTTT,CSAMTGGITEAFF
TRBD1,-,TRBV7-6,TRBJ2-1,TGTGCCAGCAGCTTTAACAGGGGGAAGGGCAATGAGCAGTTCTTC,CASSFNRGKGNEQFF
-,-,TRBV30,TRBJ2-7,TGTGCCTGGAGTGAGACATTCTCCTACGAGCAGTACTTC,CAWSETFSYEQYF
TRBD2,-,TRBV27,TRBJ2-7,TGTGCCAGCAGTTTCGGGGGGAATCGCTACGAGCAGTACTTC,CASSFGGNRYEQYF
-,-,TRBV4-3,TRBJ2-7,TGCGCCAGCAGCCAAGATAGGGCCTCCTACGAGCAGTACTTC,CASSQDRASYEQYF
-,once,TRBV10-2,TRBJ2-7,TGCGCCAGCAGTGGTTACAACGAGCAGTACTTC,CASSGYNEQYF
-,-,TRBV7-2,TRBJ2-7,TGTGCCAGCAGCTTACTTACGGGGGTCTCCTACGAGCAGTACTTC,CASSLLTGVSYEQYF
TRBD1,-,TRBV5-1,TRBJ2-7,TGCGCCAGCAGTGGCGGGGGGACAGGGGCTTACGAGCAGTACTTC,CASSGGGTGAYEQYF
TRBD1,-,TRBV5-1,TRBJ1-4,TGCGCCAGCAGCCTTGGACAGGGCGGAACTAATGAAAAACTGTTTTTT,CASSLGQGGTNEKLFF
-,-,TRBV7-6,TRBJ1-5,TGTGCCAGCAGCTTAGGGCCTAATAGCAATCAGCCCCAGCATTTT,CASSLGPNSNQPQHF
-,-,TRBV4-2,TRBJ1-5,TGTGCCAGCAGCCCGGCCCTGTCTAGCAATCAGCCCCAGCATTTT,CASSPALSSNQPQHF
TRBD1,-,TRBV7-9,TRBJ1-2,TGTGCCAGCAGCCGACAGGGGCCAGAAGAAGGCTACACCTTC,CASSRQGPEEGYTF
-,-,TRBV5-1,TRBJ1-3,TGCGCCAGCAGCTTGAACCCCCGGTCCGCGTCGGACTCTGGAAACACCATATATTTT,CASSLNPRSASDSGNTIYF
-,-,TRBV30,TRBJ2-3,TGTGCCTGGAGTTTGTTGGGGGGCACAGATACGCAGTATTTT,CAWSLLGGTDTQYF
TRBD1,-,TRBV10-3,TRBJ1-2,TGTGCCATGCGACAGGGGACGGAAGGCTACACCTTC,CAMRQGTEGYTF
TRBD1,-,TRBV5-6,TRBJ2-3,TGTGCCAGCAGGCATGAAGGGGGCGATAGCACAGATACGCAGTATTTT,CASRHEGGDSTDTQYF
-,-,TRBV7-3,TRBJ1-2,TGTGCCAGCAGCGGTTTAACAGACTATGGCTACACCTTC,CASSGLTDYGYTF
TRBD2,-,TRBV30,TRBJ2-1,TGTGCCTCCCTAGCGGGGGGGAGGCCCTACAATGAGCAGTTCTTC,CASLAGGRPYNEQFF
-,-,TRBV27,TRBJ1-3,TGTGCCAGCAGTCCCCCCCGGGACATCTCTGGAAACACCATATATTTT,CASSPPRDISGNTIYF
-,once,TRBV10-3,TRBJ2-3,TGTGCCATCAGTGCATTGAAGGTAGATACGCAGTATTTT,CAISALKVDTQYF
TRBD1,-,TRBV7-8,TRBJ1-1,TGTGCCAGCAGCGCAGGGGGGGGGCGGCTCACTGAAGCTTTCTTT,CASSAGGGRLTEAFF
-,once,TRBV27,TRBJ1-2,TGTGCCAGCAGTCTCCTCGGAGGGTCCTATGGCTACACCTTC,CASSLLGGSYGYTF
TRBD2,once,TRBV11-2,TRBJ2-1,TGTGCCAGCAGCCCCAGGCTAGCGGGGGTTTACAATGAGCAGTTCTTC,CASSPRLAGVYNEQFF
-,-,TRBV19,TRBJ1-4,TGTGCCAGTAGTCCCCTCCCAGGGGCTAATGAAAAACTGTTTTTT,CASSPLPGANEKLFF
-,-,TRBV19,TRBJ1-5,TGTGCCAGTAGTATAAAGGGAGGGGGCAATCAGCCCCAGCATTTT,CASSIKGGGNQPQHF
-,-,TRBV15,TRBJ1-1,TGTGCCACCAGCAGTACACCTACTTGGGACACTGAAGCTTTCTTT,CATSSTPTWDTEAFF
-,-,TRBV5-1,TRBJ1-2,TGCGCCAGGGACGGACCTAACTATGGCTACACCTTC,CARDGPNYGYTF
TRBD2,-,TRBV2,TRBJ2-7,TGTGCCAGCAGTGTGTCCAGCGGGGGGGCCGAGCAGTACTTC,CASSVSSGGAEQYF